The 10 T cell receptor beta chains reported below all come from one sample, sequenced in a study of T cell repertoires in cytomegalovirus infection. MiXCR, applied by TCRdb to the reads, yields one record per CDR3 protein. The profile shows over 25,000 distinct CDR3 sequences, around 19% of them singletons. No antigen has been assigned to these receptors. The sequencing used CD8+ T cells from cultured PBMCs, collected from culture after CMV antigen stimulation. These receptor sequences come from a human donor in good health (CMV status not recorded). Some clones in this sample may be carry-over from other donors' samples.

The rearrangement joins TRBV7-3 to TRBJ2-1; no reliable D call. Germline V lookup: CDR1 SGHTA, CDR2 FQGTGA. V was pared by 2 bases and J by 0 bases, with 11 bases between. This CDR3 contains 16 residues. The CDR3 coding sequence is TGTGCCAGCAGCTTATGGCCCCTTAGCTCCTACAATGAGCAGTTCTTC. Protein sequence: CASSLWPLSSYNEQFF.

V gene TRBV5-1 combines with J gene TRBJ2-1, with TRBD2 identical over 11 bases. The CDR3 length is 14 residues. The germline CDR1 and CDR2 sequences are SGHRS and YFSETQ. The J segment lost 7 bases and the V segment lost 3 bases, leaving 3 bases of the junction unmatched. The CDR3 DNA reads TGCGCCAGCAGCTGGCGGACTAGCGGGAATGAGCAGTTCTTC. Translating gives CASSWRTSGNEQFF.

This clonotype was seen a handful of times. The V and J genes are TRBV7-6 and TRBJ1-1, with 12 bases that match TRBD1. CDR1 and CDR2 from the germline V gene are SGHVS and FNYEAQ. The CDR3 runs 14 residues. V dropped 5 bases and J dropped 6; count of bases not matched to a gene: 4. The CDR3 nucleotides read TGTGCCAGCAGCCTCGGGACAGGGGGCTCTGAAGCTTTCTTT. It yields the protein CASSLGTGGSEAFF.

A few counts support this clonotype. The rearrangement uses TRBV6-2 or TRBV6-3 and TRBJ2-7; D is unresolved. Trimming removed 0 bases from V and 5 bases from J, with 11 bases in between. Germline V gene sequence: CDR1 MNHEY, CDR2 SVGEGT. The CDR3 is made up of 14 amino acids. The CDR3 reads CASSYSDLPHEQYF. The CDR3 coding sequence is TGTGCCAGCAGTTACTCGGACCTTCCCCACGAGCAGTACTTC.

The chain carries TRBV24-1 and TRBJ2-2; no clear D gene. Looked up from germline, CDR1 is KGHDR and CDR2 is SFDVKD. Trimming pared 2 bases from V and 4 bases from J, leaving 7 bases between. This CDR3 contains 14 residues. CDR3 in DNA: TGTGCCACCAGTGATTCCGACATCACCGGGGAGCTGTTTTTT. Residues: CATSDSDITGELFF.

The table lists this clonotype with a few counts. The rearrangement links TRBV6-1 to TRBJ2-1; TRBD1 matches 7 bases. Per the germline V gene, CDR1 is MNHNS and CDR2 is SASEGT. This CDR3 is 14 amino acids long. The J segment lost 0 bases and the V segment lost 4 bases, leaving 0 bases of the junction unmatched. The CDR3 region has the DNA TGTGCCAGCAGTGGACAGGGCTCCTACAATGAGCAGTTCTTC. This translates into CASSGQGSYNEQFF.

The table lists this clonotype with a few counts. The CDR3 is CSARFVGGETQYF. In DNA, the CDR3 is TGCAGTGCTAGATTTGTGGGAGGAGAGACCCAGTACTTC. This chain uses TRBV20-1 with TRBJ2-5; D may be TRBD2 (6 bases). Germline CDR1 and CDR2: DFQATT and SNEGSKA (reference sequence). CDR3 length equals 13 residues. Trimming shortened V by 2 bases and J by 4 bases, and 11 bases separated the two germline ends.

This clonotype was seen a handful of times. The chain joins TRBV6-6 to TRBJ2-1; D is uncertain. V lost 2 bases and J 6 bases, leaving 2 bases between the germline ends. Per germline, CDR1 MNHNY and CDR2 SVGAGI (reference sequence). This CDR3 region has 11 residues. As DNA, the CDR3 is TGTGCCAGCAGTTACCCCAATGAGCAGTTCTTC. Translated, it gives CASSYPNEQFF.

This clonotype was seen more than once but under ten times. V gene TRBV7-9 combines with J gene TRBJ2-3; D might be TRBD1 (5 bases). Germline CDR1 is SEHNR and CDR2 is FQNEAQ (reference sequence). The length of the CDR3 is 16 residues. The ends were cut back, 3 bases at V and 2 bases at J, with 15 bases in the middle. The CDR3 sequence is CASSFDRTNPTDTQYF. DNA for the CDR3: TGTGCCAGCAGCTTTGACAGAACTAACCCCACAGATACGCAGTATTTT.

V usage is TRBV20-1 and J usage is TRBJ1-6; 10 bases are shared with TRBD1. J lost 8 bases, V lost 3 bases, and 16 bases had no gene match. Germline V gene lookup returns CDR1 DFQATT and CDR2 SNEGSKA (reference sequence). The CDR3 contains 18 residues. CDR3 residues: CSASRGEPGQGIDSPLHF. The CDR3 region has the DNA TGCAGTGCTAGCCGCGGGGAACCGGGACAGGGGATCGATTCACCCCTCCACTTT.